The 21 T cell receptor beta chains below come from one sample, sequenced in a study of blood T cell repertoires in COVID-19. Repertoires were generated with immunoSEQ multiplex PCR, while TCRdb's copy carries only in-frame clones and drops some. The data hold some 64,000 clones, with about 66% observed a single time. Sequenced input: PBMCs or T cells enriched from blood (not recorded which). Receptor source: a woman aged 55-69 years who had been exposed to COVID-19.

CDR3 sequence: CASSFPGQINQPQHF. CDR3 coding DNA: TGTGCCAGCAGTTTCCCGGGACAGATCAATCAGCCCCAGCATTTT. The chain uses TRBV6-5 and TRBJ1-5; TRBD1 aligns across 7 bases. Germline lookup yields CDR1 MNHEY and CDR2 SVGAGI. The CDR3 length is 15 residues. The V gene end was trimmed by 4 bases and the J gene end by 3 bases; junction bases not matched to a gene: 6.

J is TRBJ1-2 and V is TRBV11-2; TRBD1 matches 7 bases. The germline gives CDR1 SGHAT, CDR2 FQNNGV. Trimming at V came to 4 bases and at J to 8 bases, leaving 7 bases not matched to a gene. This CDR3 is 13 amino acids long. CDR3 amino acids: CASSSQGYGGYTF. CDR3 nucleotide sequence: TGTGCCAGCAGCTCACAGGGGTATGGCGGCTACACCTTC.

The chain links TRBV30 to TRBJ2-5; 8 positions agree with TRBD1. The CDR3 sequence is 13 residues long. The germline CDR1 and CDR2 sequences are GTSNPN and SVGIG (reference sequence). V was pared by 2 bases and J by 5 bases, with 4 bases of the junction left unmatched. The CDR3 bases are TGTGCCTGGAGTAAGGACAGGGAGGAGACCCAGTACTTC. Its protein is CAWSKDREETQYF.

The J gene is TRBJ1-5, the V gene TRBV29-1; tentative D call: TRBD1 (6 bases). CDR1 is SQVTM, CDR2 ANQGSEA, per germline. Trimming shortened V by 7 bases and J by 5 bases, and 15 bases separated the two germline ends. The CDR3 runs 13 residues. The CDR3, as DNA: TGCAGCGCTAAGGGGGGGGCTGATCAGCCCCAGCATTTT. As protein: CSAKGGADQPQHF.

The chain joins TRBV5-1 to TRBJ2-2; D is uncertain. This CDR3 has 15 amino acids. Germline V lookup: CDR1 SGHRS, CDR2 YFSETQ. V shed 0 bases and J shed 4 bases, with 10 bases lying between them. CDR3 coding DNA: TGCGCCAGCAGCTTGGCCATGCCGGGCACCGGGGAGCTGTTTTTT. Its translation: CASSLAMPGTGELFF.

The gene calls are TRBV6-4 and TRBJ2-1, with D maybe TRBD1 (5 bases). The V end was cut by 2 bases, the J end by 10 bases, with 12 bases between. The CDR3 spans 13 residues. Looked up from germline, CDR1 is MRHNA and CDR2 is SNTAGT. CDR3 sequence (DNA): TGTGCCAGCAGTGACCAGGGTGGTGGGGAGCAGTTCTTC. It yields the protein CASSDQGGGEQFF.

The CDR3 DNA is TGTGCCAGCAGATACCCGGGACAGGGGGACTACGAGCAGTACTTC. Translation gives CASRYPGQGDYEQYF. The chain joins TRBV6-6 to TRBJ2-7; 11 nucleotides match TRBD1. The CDR3 is made up of 15 amino acids. The V gene end was trimmed by 6 bases and the J gene end by 3 bases; junction bases not matched to a gene: 7. Germline V lookup: CDR1 MNHNY, CDR2 SVGAGI (reference sequence).

CDR3 loop: CASSSYISTRNEQFF. The CDR3 coding sequence is TGTGCCAGCAGCTCCTATATAAGTACGCGCAATGAGCAGTTCTTC. The rearrangement joins TRBV11-2 to TRBJ2-1; D ambiguous. The CDR3 spans 15 residues. Germline CDR1 SGHAT, CDR2 FQNNGV. Trimming removed 4 bases from V and 6 bases from J, with 16 bases in between.

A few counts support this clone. The CDR3 is CASSFSTGFGEQYF. DNA of the CDR3: TGTGCCAGCAGCTTTAGCACGGGGTTTGGCGAGCAGTACTTC. V is TRBV7-9 and J is TRBJ2-7; a possible D gene is TRBD2 (5 bases). This CDR3 has 14 residues. Germline CDR1 SEHNR, CDR2 FQNEAQ (reference sequence). V was shortened by 3 bases and J by 6 bases, with 15 bases between the two germline ends.

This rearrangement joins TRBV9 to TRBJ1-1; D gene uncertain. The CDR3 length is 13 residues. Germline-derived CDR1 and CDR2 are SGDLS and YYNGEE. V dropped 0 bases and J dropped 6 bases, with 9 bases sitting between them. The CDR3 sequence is CASSVATGSEAFF. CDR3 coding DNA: TGTGCCAGCAGCGTAGCTACGGGATCTGAAGCTTTCTTT.

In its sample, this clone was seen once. CDR3: CASSPGTSGRTDTQYF. CDR3 DNA sequence: TGTGCCAGCAGTCCAGGGACTAGCGGACGCACAGATACGCAGTATTTT. The chain has TRBV27 and TRBJ2-3; 11 nucleotides line up with TRBD2. V was pared by 5 bases and J by 1 base, with 5 bases of the junction left unmatched. Looked up from germline, CDR1 is MNHEY and CDR2 is SMNVEV (reference sequence). The CDR3 totals 16 residues.

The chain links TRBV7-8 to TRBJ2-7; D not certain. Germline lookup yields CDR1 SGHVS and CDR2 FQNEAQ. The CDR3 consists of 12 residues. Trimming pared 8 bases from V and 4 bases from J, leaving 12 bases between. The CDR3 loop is CASAVGLYEQYF. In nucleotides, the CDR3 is TGTGCCAGCGCAGTGGGCCTGTACGAGCAGTACTTC. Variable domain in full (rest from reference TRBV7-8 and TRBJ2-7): GAGVSQSPRYKVAKRGQDVALRCDPISGHVSLFWYQQALGQGPEFLTYFQNEAQLDKSGLPSDRFFAERPEGSVSTLKIQRTQQEDSAVYLCASAVGLYEQYFGPGTRLTVT.

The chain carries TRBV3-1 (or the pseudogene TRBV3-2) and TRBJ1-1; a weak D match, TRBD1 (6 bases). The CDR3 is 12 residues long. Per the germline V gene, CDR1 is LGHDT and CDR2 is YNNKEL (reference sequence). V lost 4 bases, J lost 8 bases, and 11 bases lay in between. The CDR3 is CASSPRGSEAFF. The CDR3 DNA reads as TGTGCCAGCAGCCCCAGGGGTTCCGAAGCTTTCTTT.

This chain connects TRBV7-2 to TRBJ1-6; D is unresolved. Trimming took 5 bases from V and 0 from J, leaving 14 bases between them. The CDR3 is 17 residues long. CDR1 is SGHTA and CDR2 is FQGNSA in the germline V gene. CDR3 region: CASSGSLSSSYNSPLHF. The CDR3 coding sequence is TGTGCCAGCAGCGGTAGCTTATCGAGCTCCTATAATTCACCCCTCCACTTT.

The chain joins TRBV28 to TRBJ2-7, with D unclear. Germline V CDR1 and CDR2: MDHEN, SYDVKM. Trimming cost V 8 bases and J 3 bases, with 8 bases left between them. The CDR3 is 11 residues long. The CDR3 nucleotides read TGTGCCAGCGGTTCTAACTACGAGCAGTACTTC. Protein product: CASGSNYEQYF.

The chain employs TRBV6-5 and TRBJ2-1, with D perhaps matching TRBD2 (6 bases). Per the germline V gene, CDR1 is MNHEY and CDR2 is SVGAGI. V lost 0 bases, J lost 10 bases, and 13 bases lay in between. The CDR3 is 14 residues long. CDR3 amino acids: CASSYSLLRGEQFF. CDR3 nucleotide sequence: TGTGCCAGCAGTTACTCGCTCCTGCGGGGAGAGCAGTTCTTC.

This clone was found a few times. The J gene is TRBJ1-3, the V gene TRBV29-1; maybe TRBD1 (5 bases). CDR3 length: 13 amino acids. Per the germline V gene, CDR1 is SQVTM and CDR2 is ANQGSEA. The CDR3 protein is CNKTAYSGNTIYF. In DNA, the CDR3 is TGCAACAAGACAGCATACTCTGGAAACACCATATATTTT.

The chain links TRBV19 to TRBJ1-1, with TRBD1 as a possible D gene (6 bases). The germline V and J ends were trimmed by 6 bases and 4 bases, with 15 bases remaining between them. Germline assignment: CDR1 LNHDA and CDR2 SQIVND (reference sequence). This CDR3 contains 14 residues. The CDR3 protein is CASRHRQVGTEAFF. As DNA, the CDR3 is TGTGCCAGTAGACATAGACAGGTTGGCACTGAAGCTTTCTTT. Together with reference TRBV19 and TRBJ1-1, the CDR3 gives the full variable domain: DGGITQSPKYLFRKEGQNVTLSCEQNLNHDAMYWYRQDPGQGLRLIYYSQIVNDFQKGDIAEGYSVSREKKESFPLTVTSAQKNPTAFYLCASRHRQVGTEAFFGQGTRLTVV.

As DNA, the CDR3 is TGTGCCATCAGAAACACAGGGGGCGCGGTCACCGGGGAGCTGTTTTTT. It codes for CAIRNTGGAVTGELFF. The rearrangement links TRBV10-3 to TRBJ2-2; 9 nucleotides line up with TRBD1. The CDR3 spans 16 residues. Germline lookup yields CDR1 ENHRY and CDR2 SYGVKD. V shed 6 bases, J shed 4 bases, and the junction held 9 bases outside the gene matches.

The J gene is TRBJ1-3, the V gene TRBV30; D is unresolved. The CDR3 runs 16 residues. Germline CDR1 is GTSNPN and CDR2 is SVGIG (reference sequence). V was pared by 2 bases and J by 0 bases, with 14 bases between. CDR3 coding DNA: TGTGCCTGGAGTATCCGGGTTCTCCGCTCTGGAAACACCATATATTTT. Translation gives CAWSIRVLRSGNTIYF.

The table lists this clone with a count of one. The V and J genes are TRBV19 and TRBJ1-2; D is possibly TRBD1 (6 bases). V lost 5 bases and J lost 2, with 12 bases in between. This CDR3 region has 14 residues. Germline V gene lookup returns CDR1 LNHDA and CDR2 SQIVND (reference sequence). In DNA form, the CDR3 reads TGTGCCAGTAGTGGGAAAGGGGGAAACTATGGCTACACCTTC. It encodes CASSGKGGNYGYTF. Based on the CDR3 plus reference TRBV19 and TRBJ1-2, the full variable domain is DGGITQSPKYLFRKEGQNVTLSCEQNLNHDAMYWYRQDPGQGLRLIYYSQIVNDFQKGDIAEGYSVSREKKESFPLTVTSAQKNPTAFYLCASSGKGGNYGYTFGSGTRLTVV.